The next 22 T cell receptor beta chains were all read from a single sample in a study of human CD8 memory T cell subsets. The authors defined TPEX cells as CCR7+ PD-1+ TIGIT+ early memory CD8+ T cells carrying exhausted-like traits. Researchers made TCR beta libraries via UMI-labeled 5' RACE. TCRdb re-called the 5' RACE reads and gives one entry per CDR3 protein, without DNA. The specimen's table records about 9,000 distinct CDR3 sequences. Material for sequencing was CD8+ T cells from PBMCs. All receptors come from a human donor in good health.

The chain uses TRBV4-1 and TRBJ1-2; TCRdb's D call, TRBD1, is unchecked because there is no DNA. CDR1 is MGHRA and CDR2 is YSYEKL in the germline V gene. The CDR3 sequence is 15 residues long. CDR3 in amino acids: CASSPSGAANYGYTF.

The chain links TRBV4-1 to TRBJ1-6. CDR1 MGHRA and CDR2 YSYEKL come from the germline V gene. This CDR3 has 16 amino acids. CDR3 sequence reads: CASSQEEVQYNSPLHF.

The gene calls are TRBV7-3 and TRBJ2-2. The CDR3 runs to 13 residues. Germline V lookup: CDR1 SGHTA, CDR2 FQGTGA. The CDR3 protein is CASSLFGVEELFF.

The chain couples TRBV11-2 to TRBJ2-7; TCRdb's assignment of TRBD2 cannot be checked, as there is no DNA. The CDR3 length is 15 residues. Germline V gene lookup returns CDR1 SGHAT and CDR2 FQNNGV. The CDR3 protein is CASSLTSGSSYEQYF.

The rearrangement links TRBV6-2 or TRBV6-3 to TRBJ2-7. Per the germline V gene, CDR1 is MNHEY and CDR2 is SVGEGT. The CDR3 runs to 14 residues. CDR3 in amino acids: CASSYSTASYEQYF.

V is TRBV6-6 and J is TRBJ1-2; the TRBD1 assignment by TCRdb is unverifiable without DNA. This CDR3 is built from 15 residues. From germline, CDR1 is MNHNY and CDR2 SVGAGI (reference sequence). CDR3 loop: CASSYSGQEIYGYTF.

This clonotype counts as medium-sized by frequency. V usage is TRBV7-9 and J usage is TRBJ1-1; TCRdb's D call of TRBD1 is untestable without DNA. Germline CDR1 SEHNR, CDR2 FQNEAQ (reference sequence). The CDR3 length is 14 residues. CDR3: CASIPQGLNTEAFF.

This chain links TRBV7-3 with TRBJ2-7; TCRdb proposes TRBD1, but this gene call is untestable without DNA. The CDR3 runs to 14 residues. Germline assignment: CDR1 SGHTA and CDR2 FQGTGA. CDR3 sequence reads: CASSAGQGAYEQYF.

J is TRBJ2-1 and V is TRBV27; TCRdb names TRBD2, which stays unverified in the absence of DNA. CDR3 size: 15 residues. The V gene's germline CDR1 is MNHEY and CDR2 SMNVEV (reference sequence). CDR3 loop: CASSEPGLGLNEQFF.

The chain has TRBV6-6 and TRBJ2-7; TCRdb names TRBD2, which stays unverified in the absence of DNA. Germline loops: CDR1 MNHNY, CDR2 SVGAGI (reference sequence). The CDR3 totals 13 residues. CDR3: CASSATIYYEQYF.

V usage is TRBV29-1 and J usage is TRBJ1-1; TCRdb indicates TRBD1, and absent DNA this call remains unverified. In germline, CDR1 is SQVTM, CDR2 ANQGSEA. The CDR3 sequence is 13 residues long. CDR3 region: CSVEGRLGTEAFF. Using reference TRBV29-1 and TRBJ1-1 for the parts outside the CDR3, the full variable domain is SAVISQKPSRDICQRGTSLTIQCQVDSQVTMMFWYRQQPGQSLTLIATANQGSEATYESGFVIDKFPISRPNLTFSTLTVSNMSPEDSSIYLCSVEGRLGTEAFFGQGTRLTVV.

CDR3 sequence: CASSRPGLAGYEQYF. The genes are TRBV6-2 or TRBV6-3 and TRBJ2-7; absent DNA, TCRdb's TRBD2 call cannot be checked. This CDR3 has 15 residues. Germline CDR1 and CDR2: MNHEY and SVGEGT.

The chain employs TRBV7-9 and TRBJ2-1; the TCRdb call, TRBD2, lacks DNA for checking. The CDR3 covers 15 residues. Per the germline V gene, CDR1 is SEHNR and CDR2 is FQNEAQ (reference sequence). Here the CDR3 reads CASSLPQREVEEQFF.

The chain couples TRBV3-1 to TRBJ2-1; the TCRdb D gene call, TRBD2, has no DNA to confirm it. Germline V gene lookup returns CDR1 LGHDT and CDR2 YNNKEL (reference sequence). This CDR3 spans 16 amino acids. The chain's CDR3 is CASSPGTSGFHNEQFF.

The rearrangement joins TRBV7-9 to TRBJ2-2; as DNA is missing, the TRBD1 call by TCRdb cannot be tested. The CDR3 extends over 16 amino acids. Germline V gene lookup returns CDR1 SEHNR and CDR2 FQNEAQ (reference sequence). The CDR3 protein is CASSRNGQGVTGELFF.

This chain joins TRBV28 and TRBJ2-7; the D call of TRBD1 rests on TCRdb alone, since no DNA is present to check it. CDR3 length: 15 amino acids. Germline CDR1 reads MDHEN; CDR2 reads SYDVKM. CDR3 sequence: CASSFGPGEGYEQYF.

The chain links TRBV3-1 to TRBJ2-7. The length of the CDR3 is 14 residues. Germline values: CDR1 LGHDT, CDR2 YNNKEL (reference sequence). CDR3 residues: CASSQGHLSYEQYF.

The chain is built from TRBV28 and TRBJ2-2; the D gene TCRdb calls, TRBD2, cannot be checked with no DNA. CDR1 is MDHEN and CDR2 is SYDVKM in the germline V gene. CDR3 length: 15 residues. Here the CDR3 reads CASSFAGAISGELFF.

Judged by frequency, this clonotype is medium-sized. This sequence joins TRBV7-2 and TRBJ2-1; TCRdb calls TRBD2, which cannot be checked without DNA. CDR1 is SGHTA and CDR2 is FQGNSA in the germline V gene. CDR3 length equals 15 residues. The CDR3 spells CASTDVQSGRAEQFF.

The gene calls are TRBV19 and TRBJ2-7; the TCRdb call, TRBD2, lacks DNA for checking. The CDR3 is 15 residues long. The germline gives CDR1 LNHDA, CDR2 SQIVND (reference sequence). CDR3 residues: CASSGVLRGSYEQYF.

This clonotype is classed as medium-sized by frequency. The chain has TRBV10-3 and TRBJ1-2. The germline CDR1 and CDR2 sequences are ENHRY and SYGVKD. CDR3 length: 14 residues. CDR3: CAISGWSTNYGYTF.

The chain carries TRBV7-6 and TRBJ1-1. Germline-derived CDR1 and CDR2 are SGHVS and FNYEAQ. This CDR3 contains 15 residues. The CDR3 loop is CASSLEAALHTEAFF. Based on the CDR3 plus reference TRBV7-6 and TRBJ1-1, the full variable domain is GAGVSQSPRYKVTKRGQDVALRCDPISGHVSLYWYRQALGQGPEFLTYFNYEAQQDKSGLPNDRFSAERPEGSISTLTIQRTEQRDSAMYRCASSLEAALHTEAFFGQGTRLTVV.